These 21 T cell receptor beta chains share one sample of origin, sequenced in a study of blood T cell repertoires in COVID-19. The assay was immunoSEQ multiplex PCR, and TCRdb's table has in-frame clones only and misses some. Here the sample spans fewer than 300,000 clones, approximately 81% being singletons. Sequencing was performed on peripheral blood. The source of these receptors is a woman aged 55-69 years with active or convalescent COVID-19.

V is TRBV7-8 and J is TRBJ1-5; no reliable D call. Germline V gene data show CDR1 as SGHVS and CDR2 as FQNEAQ. Trimming took 5 bases from V and 3 from J, leaving 11 bases between them. This CDR3 is 14 amino acids long. The CDR3 reads CASSVDMFNQPQHF. The DNA of the CDR3 is TGTGCCAGCAGCGTTGACATGTTCAATCAGCCCCAGCATTTT.

The V call is TRBV25-1, the J call TRBJ2-6, with D tentatively TRBD2 (6 bases). Germline-derived CDR1 and CDR2 are MGHDK and SYGVNS. The CDR3 is 11 residues long. The V gene lost 6 bases and the J gene lost 18 bases, with 15 bases spanning the gap. The DNA of the CDR3 is TGTGCCAGCAGCGAGGGACTGTCAAGGACTTTC. It specifies CASSEGLSRTF.

This clone was observed a handful of times. The V call is TRBV11-2, the J call TRBJ1-2; perhaps TRBD1 as D (6 bases). Germline V CDR1 and CDR2: SGHAT, FQNNGV. Trimming took 5 bases from V and 8 from J, leaving 15 bases between them. The CDR3 has 13 residues. CDR3 DNA sequence: TGTGCCAGCAGCCCTCACAGGGCTCAGGGCTACACCTTC. Amino acid sequence: CASSPHRAQGYTF.

This rearrangement joins TRBV7-8 to TRBJ2-6; weak D call: TRBD2 (5 bases). V was trimmed by 5 bases and J by 3 bases, leaving 14 bases between them. This CDR3 contains 16 residues. Germline V lookup: CDR1 SGHVS, CDR2 FQNEAQ. In nucleotides, the CDR3 is TGTGCCAGCAGCCCCCGAGGGTCTGGTGGGGCCAACGTCCTGACTTTC. Translated: CASSPRGSGGANVLTF.

The chain uses TRBV27 and TRBJ2-7, with 11 bases identical to TRBD1. Germline CDR1 and CDR2: MNHEY and SMNVEV (reference sequence). The CDR3 sequence is 17 residues long. Trimming removed 6 bases from V and 3 bases from J; junction bases left unmatched: 13. CDR3 sequence: CASRSPWDRGKNYEQYF. CDR3 bases: TGTGCCAGCAGATCCCCTTGGGACAGGGGGAAAAACTACGAGCAGTACTTC.

The chain recombines TRBV18 with TRBJ1-6; TRBD1 agrees at 7 bases. V lost 3 bases, J lost 8 bases, and 7 bases stayed unmatched. Germline CDR1 reads KGHSH; CDR2 reads LQKENI. The CDR3 covers 15 residues. CDR3 in DNA: TGTGCCAGCTCACCCAGGACAGGCCTTTATTCACCCCTCCACTTT. This sequence encodes CASSPRTGLYSPLHF.

The chain couples TRBV2 to TRBJ1-5, with a possible D match to TRBD1 (5 bases). V dropped 4 bases and J dropped 0 bases, with 10 bases sitting between them. The CDR3 is made up of 15 amino acids. Germline V lookup: CDR1 SNHLY, CDR2 FYNNEI. The CDR3 reads CASSVWQGSNQPQHF. The DNA of the CDR3 is TGTGCCAGCAGTGTATGGCAGGGTAGCAATCAGCCCCAGCATTTT.

The chain links TRBV2 to TRBJ1-4, with D perhaps TRBD1 (6 bases). Germline values: CDR1 SNHLY, CDR2 FYNNEI. CDR3 length equals 16 residues. Trimming cost V 4 bases and J 5 bases, with 17 bases left between them. The DNA of the CDR3 is TGTGCCAGCAGTGCTCGCAGGGGCCTTACCAATGAAAAACTGTTTTTT. Translating it yields CASSARRGLTNEKLFF.

This chain links TRBV13 with TRBJ2-3, with TRBD2 matching over 15 bases. Trimming at V came to 3 bases and at J to 5 bases, leaving 3 bases not matched to a gene. Germline CDR1 reads PRHDT; CDR2 reads FYEKMQ (reference sequence). This CDR3 is built from 16 residues. The chain's CDR3 is CASSFGLAGGLDTQYF. CDR3 in DNA: TGTGCCAGCAGCTTCGGACTAGCGGGGGGGCTAGATACGCAGTATTTT.

The rearrangement uses TRBV4-1 and TRBJ2-1, with D possibly matching TRBD1 (5 bases). Germline loops: CDR1 MGHRA, CDR2 YSYEKL. V lost 3 bases to trimming and J lost 2 bases, with 14 bases between them. The CDR3 runs to 16 residues. The DNA of the CDR3 is TGCGCCAGCAGCCACCTGACAGCCACCCCCTACAATGAGCAGTTCTTC. Protein product: CASSHLTATPYNEQFF.

This rearrangement joins TRBV9 to TRBJ2-3; D might be TRBD2 (6 bases). This CDR3 spans 15 amino acids. Trimming took 2 bases from V and 2 from J, leaving 12 bases between them. Germline values: CDR1 SGDLS, CDR2 YYNGEE. The CDR3 is CASSVSSDPTDTQYF. CDR3 coding DNA: TGTGCCAGCAGCGTTTCTAGCGACCCCACAGATACGCAGTATTTT.

The genes are TRBV7-9 and TRBJ1-1; possible D gene TRBD1, 6 bases. V lost 4 bases to trimming and J lost 4 bases, with 19 bases between them. CDR1 is SEHNR and CDR2 is FQNEAQ in the germline V gene (reference sequence). The CDR3 totals 16 residues. CDR3 sequence (DNA): TGTGCCAGCAGCTCCCGAGCAGGGGTCGGTGTCACTGAAGCTTTCTTT. Its translation: CASSSRAGVGVTEAFF.

The V call is TRBV3-1 (or the pseudogene TRBV3-2), the J call TRBJ2-2, with no clear D. Germline V lookup: CDR1 LGHDT, CDR2 YNNKEL (reference sequence). CDR3 size: 14 residues. Trimming removed 5 bases from V and 5 bases from J, with 12 bases in between. The CDR3 DNA reads TGTGCCAGCAGCTACCTCCGCGATACCGGGGAGCTGTTTTTT. The encoded protein is CASSYLRDTGELFF.

The V call is TRBV28, the J call TRBJ1-1; D uncertain. Germline V gene lookup returns CDR1 MDHEN and CDR2 SYDVKM. The length of the CDR3 is 13 residues. Trimming left V 2 bases short and J 5 bases short, with 9 bases between. The CDR3 here is CASSLAEVTEAFF. Here the CDR3 DNA reads TGTGCCAGCAGTTTAGCAGAAGTGACTGAAGCTTTCTTT.

This rearrangement joins TRBV2 to TRBJ1-2; 9 bases fit TRBD1. The V gene's germline CDR1 is SNHLY and CDR2 FYNNEI. The CDR3 has 13 residues. The J segment lost 5 bases and the V segment lost 5 bases, leaving 3 bases of the junction unmatched. Here the CDR3 DNA reads TGTGCCAGCAGTACAGGGACAGGGTATGGCTACACCTTC. Its translation: CASSTGTGYGYTF.

The rearrangement uses TRBV11-2 and TRBJ2-1; TRBD1 agrees at 12 bases. Per the germline V gene, CDR1 is SGHAT and CDR2 is FQNNGV. The V segment lost 5 bases and the J segment 12 bases; nucleotides outside the gene matches: 11. The CDR3 is 15 residues long. CDR3 residues: CASSTRRDRGLAQFF. For the CDR3, the DNA is TGTGCCAGCAGCACCCGGCGGGACAGGGGGCTGGCGCAGTTCTTC.

The chain employs TRBV3-1 (or the pseudogene TRBV3-2) and TRBJ1-5; no clear D gene. Trimming took 0 bases from V and 4 from J, leaving 4 bases between them. The CDR3 length is 13 residues. Germline lookup yields CDR1 LGHDT and CDR2 YNNKEL (reference sequence). Written as DNA, the CDR3 is TGTGCCAGCAGCCAAGATCTTAATCAGCCCCAGCATTTT. Translation gives CASSQDLNQPQHF.

The V and J genes are TRBV5-6 and TRBJ2-2; TRBD1 agrees at 7 bases. Trimming cost V 7 bases and J 4 bases; bases outside gene matches: 7. The CDR3 spans 14 residues. Germline V gene data show CDR1 as SGHDT and CDR2 as YYEEEE. Here the CDR3 reads CASCRGMSTGELFF. The CDR3, as DNA: TGTGCCAGCTGCAGGGGGATGAGCACCGGGGAGCTGTTTTTT.

V and J are TRBV7-2 and TRBJ1-3; a possible D gene is TRBD1 (6 bases). This CDR3 region has 15 residues. V dropped 5 bases and J dropped 4 bases, with 15 bases sitting between them. Looked up from germline, CDR1 is SGHTA and CDR2 is FQGNSA. Here the CDR3 DNA reads TGTGCCAGCAGCCTCCGGGGGGCGGTAGGAAACACCATATATTTT. This codes for CASSLRGAVGNTIYF.

The chain carries TRBV28 and TRBJ1-5, with D tentatively TRBD1 (5 bases). Trimming removed 6 bases from V and 0 bases from J, with 15 bases in between. The CDR3 is 16 residues long. Germline CDR1 MDHEN, CDR2 SYDVKM. The CDR3 spells CASRSGGDYSNQPQHF. The CDR3 nucleotides read TGTGCCAGCAGAAGCGGGGGGGATTATAGCAATCAGCCCCAGCATTTT. The variable domain in full, with the rest retrieved from reference TRBV28 and TRBJ1-5, is DVKVTQSSRYLVKRTGEKVFLECVQDMDHENMFWYRQDPGLGLRLIYFSYDVKMKEKGDIPEGYSVSREKKERFSLILESASTNQTSMYLCASRSGGDYSNQPQHFGDGTRLSIL.

The count of this clone is one. This chain joins TRBV4-1 and TRBJ1-1; the match to TRBD1 covers 9 bases. The germline V gene has CDR1 MGHRA and CDR2 YSYEKL. V shed 3 bases, J shed 7 bases, and the junction held 18 bases outside the gene matches. This CDR3 has 18 amino acids. The CDR3 nucleotides read TGCGCCAGCAGCCAGCCGACAGGGGGACTCACGCTTAATCGTGAAGCTTTCTTT. Translated: CASSQPTGGLTLNREAFF.